This T cell receptor beta chain was identified in a study of regulatory T cells in long-lasting Graves disease. CDR1 is SGHTA, CDR2 FQGNSA, per germline. Trimming stripped 4 bases from V and 2 bases from J, with 9 bases between. There are 13 residues in the CDR3. To make TCR beta libraries, researchers used iRepertoire HTBI primers and Arm-PCR of CDR3 regions. TCRdb ran MiXCR on the multiplex PCR reads and lists one entry per CDR3 protein. The data hold some 200,000 distinct CDR3 sequences, with roughly 18% observed a single time. Time point in this sample: newly diagnosed GD, antithyroid drugs for less than 3 months. The TCR library was made from RNA extracted from PBMCs. It was American Thyroid Association guidelines that determined Graves' disease diagnosis. In this sample, this clonotype turned up a few times. Another study also made use of these data, one on T cells in Graves' hyperthyroidism and ophthalmopathy. Turning to that study: Most thyroid clonotypes with frequency above 0.001 were detected in blood.

Sequenced here: peripheral blood mononuclear cells (PBMCs), sampled at new diagnosis, from a patient treated with antithyroid drugs. The chain has TRBV7-2 and TRBJ2-7; D not resolved. This clonotype was sampled from a woman younger than 45 with Graves disease. CDR3 DNA: TGTGCCAGCAGCTGGCTTGGACCCTACGAGCAGTACTTC. This codes for CASSWLGPYEQYF.